The rows below give T cell receptor beta chains drawn from one sample of a study of control samples from healthy donors and cancer patients. Sequencing was performed with immunoSEQ multiplex PCR; in TCRdb, only in-frame clones are kept and a portion is missing. Of some 100,000 clones listed, 86% were seen once; the top ten hold 1.3%. Sequences were obtained from blood. These receptors were obtained from a woman between 45 and 60 years old in good health. Each CDR3 is given with its conserved first and last residue. The order of the fields is V gene, clone size, J gene, D gene, CDR3 DNA, CDR3 protein. D genes are given only for firm matches. The listing skips clone size in some rows; elsewhere it reads once, few, many or a size class.

>TRBV27|.|TRBJ2-1|TRBD1
TGTGCCAGCAGTCCAAGACAGGGCATTACCTACAATGAGCAGTTCTTC
CASSPRQGITYNEQFF
>TRBV7-2|.|TRBJ1-2|TRBD1
TGTGCCAGCAGCTTCCCCGGGACAGCCTACACCTTC
CASSFPGTAYTF
>TRBV5-1|few|TRBJ2-1|TRBD2
TGCGCCAGCAGCTTGCGACTAGCGGGGAACAATGAGCAGTTCTTC
CASSLRLAGNNEQFF
>TRBV28|.|TRBJ1-2|.
TGTGCCTTATGGGGTTTGAGGGGCTACACCTTC
CALWGLRGYTF
>TRBV6-5|.|TRBJ1-2|.
TGTGCCAGCAGTTACCTGGCAGGCTACACCTTC
CASSYLAGYTF
>TRBV21-1|.|TRBJ1-4|.
TGTGCCAGCAGCAAAGCTGGGGACAGGGGAACAACTAATGAAAAACTGTTTTTT
CASSKAGDRGTTNEKLFF
>TRBV11-3|.|TRBJ1-6|.
TGTGCCAGCAGCCGGGCAGCGCGAGGTCCCCTCCACTTT
CASSRAARGPLHF
>TRBV7-8|.|TRBJ2-5|.
TGTGCCAGCAGCCCTCGATCGACAGTGGAGACCCAGTACTTC
CASSPRSTVETQYF
>TRBV18|once|TRBJ2-1|TRBD2
TGTGCCAGCTCACCGTTCCGGGGGGGGAGAATTGATGAGCAGTTCTTC
CASSPFRGGRIDEQFF
>TRBV7-2|.|TRBJ2-7|TRBD1
TGTGCCAGCAGCTCGGGACAGCTCGACGAGCAGTACTTC
CASSSGQLDEQYF
>TRBV4-3|.|TRBJ2-6|.
TGCGCCAGCAGCCAAGATCTAGGTAACTCTGGGGCCAACGTCCTGACTTTC
CASSQDLGNSGANVLTF
>TRBV6-2/TRBV6-3|few|TRBJ1-5|.
TGTGCCAGCAGTTACGGGCAGGTGTCTCGGGCCCAGCATTTT
CASSYGQVSRAQHF
>TRBV19|.|TRBJ1-1|TRBD1
TGTGCCAGTAGTACGACAGGGAGAGTGAATGATGAAGCTTTCTTT
CASSTTGRVNDEAFF
>TRBV20-1|.|TRBJ2-7|.
TGCAGTGCTAGTTCGGGGTCCCACCACGAGCAGTACTTC
CSASSGSHHEQYF
>TRBV5-8|.|TRBJ2-7|.
TGTGCCAGCAGCGATGTGGGACGGACCTACGAGCAGTACTTC
CASSDVGRTYEQYF
>TRBV7-6|.|TRBJ2-7|.
TGTGCCAGCACGCCAGGGGGGGCCTACGAGCAGTACTTC
CASTPGGAYEQYF
>TRBV6-4|.|TRBJ1-5|.
TGTGCGTCCCACGGGGGTGCAGATCAGCCCCAGCATTTT
CASHGGADQPQHF
>TRBV2|.|TRBJ2-3|.
TGTGCCAGCAGCGGCCAGTCAATCAGCACAGATACGCAGTATTTT
CASSGQSISTDTQYF
>TRBV2|.|TRBJ1-2|TRBD1
TGTGCCAGCAGGGAGGACAGGGACCGGAGCTACACCTTC
CASREDRDRSYTF
>TRBV7-9|few|TRBJ2-3|TRBD2
TGTGCCAGCGGGGTCGGGAGGGCCGCAGATACGCAGTATTTT
CASGVGRAADTQYF
>TRBV14|.|TRBJ2-2|TRBD2
TGTGCCAGCAGCCAGAGGGGACTAGCGGAGATATCGACCACCGGGGAGCTGTTTTTT
CASSQRGLAEISTTGELFF
>TRBV6-5|.|TRBJ1-6|TRBD1
TGTGCCAGCAGTTGGACAGGGTTGTATTCACCCCTCCACTTT
CASSWTGLYSPLHF
>TRBV11-2|.|TRBJ1-5|.
TGTGCCAGCAGCTTAGTCTCGGGGGATCAGCCCCAGCATTTT
CASSLVSGDQPQHF
>TRBV6-4|medium-sized|TRBJ2-1|.
TGTGCCAGCAGTTACGTCGCGGCTAGCTACAATGAGCAGTTCTTC
CASSYVAASYNEQFF
>TRBV7-9|.|TRBJ2-7|.
TGTGCCAGCAGCCCCAGTGGGCCCTACGAGCAGTACTTC
CASSPSGPYEQYF
>TRBV6-5|.|TRBJ1-3|TRBD1
TGTGCCAGCTATACAGGGGTCTCCGGAAACACCATATATTTT
CASYTGVSGNTIYF
>TRBV2|.|TRBJ2-5|TRBD2
TGTGCCAGCAGTTCCAGCGGGAGGGCCGCCCAAGAGACCCAGTACTTC
CASSSSGRAAQETQYF
>TRBV4-1|once|TRBJ1-2|.
TGCGCCAGCAGCCAAGATAACACTAACTATGGCTACACCTTC
CASSQDNTNYGYTF